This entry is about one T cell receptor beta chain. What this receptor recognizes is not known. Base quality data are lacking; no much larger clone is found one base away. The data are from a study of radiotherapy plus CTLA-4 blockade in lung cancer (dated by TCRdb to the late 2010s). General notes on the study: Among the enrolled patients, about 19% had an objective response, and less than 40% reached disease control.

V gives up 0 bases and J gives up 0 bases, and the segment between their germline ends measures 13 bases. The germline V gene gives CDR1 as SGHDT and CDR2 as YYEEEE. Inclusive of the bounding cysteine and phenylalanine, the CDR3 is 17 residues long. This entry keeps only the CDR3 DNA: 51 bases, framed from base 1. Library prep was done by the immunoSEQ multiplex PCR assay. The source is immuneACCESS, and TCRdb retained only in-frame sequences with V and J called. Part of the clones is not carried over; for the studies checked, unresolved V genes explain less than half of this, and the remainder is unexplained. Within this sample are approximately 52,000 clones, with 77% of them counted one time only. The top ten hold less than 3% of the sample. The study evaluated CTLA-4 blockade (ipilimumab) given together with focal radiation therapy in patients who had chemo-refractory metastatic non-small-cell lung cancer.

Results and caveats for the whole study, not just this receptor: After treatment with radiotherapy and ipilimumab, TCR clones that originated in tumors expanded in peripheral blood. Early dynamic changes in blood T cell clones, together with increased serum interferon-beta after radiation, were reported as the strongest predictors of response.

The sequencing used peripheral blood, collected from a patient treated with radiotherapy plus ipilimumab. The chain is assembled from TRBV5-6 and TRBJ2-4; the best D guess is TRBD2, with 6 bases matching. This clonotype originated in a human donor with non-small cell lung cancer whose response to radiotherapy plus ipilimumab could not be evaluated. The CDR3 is CASSLGLVSLAKNIQYF. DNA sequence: TGTGCCAGCAGCTTGGGACTAGTCAGTCTAGCCAAAAACATTCAGTACTTC.